These 20 T cell receptor beta chains were sequenced from one sample in a study of chemoradiotherapy in HPV16-positive cancers (dated by TCRdb to between 2021 and 2024). Libraries were made using the immunoSEQ multiplex PCR assay. The table was pulled from immuneACCESS by TCRdb, which kept in-frame rearrangements only. Such tables lose some clones; where checked, under half of the loss comes from unresolved V genes, and the rest has no known cause. The sample table contains around 29,000 clones; only one count was recorded for around 93% of them. 22% of the sample comes from the top ten. The starting material was blood, obtained from a patient who underwent chemoradiotherapy. The receptors come from a human donor with HPV-associated anogenital cancer.

This chain links TRBV10-3 with TRBJ2-6, with D uncertain. Germline V gives CDR1 ENHRY, CDR2 SYGVKD. The CDR3 covers 16 residues. Between the trimmed V and J ends, which lost 3 bases and 0 bases, there was a span of 9 bases. The CDR3 DNA reads TGTGCCATCAGTGACAATCGGTACTCTGGGGCCAACGTCCTGACTTTC. Protein sequence: CAISDNRYSGANVLTF.

This chain connects TRBV5-6 to TRBJ2-7; D call uncertain. Trimming stripped 2 bases from V and 5 bases from J, with 5 bases between. Germline loops: CDR1 SGHDT, CDR2 YYEEEE. This CDR3 has 11 amino acids. DNA of the CDR3: TGTGCCAGCAGCTTCGTAGACGAGCAGTACTTC. Translation: CASSFVDEQYF.

This chain uses TRBV29-1 with TRBJ1-2; no reliable D call. The CDR3 runs 12 residues. Trimming shortened V by 6 bases and J by 1 base, and 9 bases separated the two germline ends. Germline CDR1 reads SQVTM; CDR2 reads ANQGSEA. The CDR3 nucleotides are TGCAGCGTCAAGACGGATAACTATGGCTACACCTTC. It is translated as CSVKTDNYGYTF.

The chain couples TRBV28 to TRBJ1-1; no clear D. The CDR3 is 12 residues long. Trimming took off 5 bases at V and 9 bases at J, with 13 bases between the two ends. Germline V lookup: CDR1 MDHEN, CDR2 SYDVKM. The CDR3 spells CASSVGLPKAFF. For the CDR3, the DNA is TGTGCCAGCAGTGTAGGGCTCCCCAAAGCTTTCTTT.

The CDR3 is CAWSVGENEQFF. CDR3 bases: TGTGCCTGGAGTGTGGGGGAGAATGAGCAGTTCTTC. This rearrangement joins TRBV30 to TRBJ2-1; D assignment may be TRBD1 or TRBD2 (5 bases each). V lost 0 bases and J 7 bases, leaving 7 bases between the germline ends. The CDR3 sequence is 12 residues long. The germline CDR1 and CDR2 sequences are GTSNPN and SVGIG (reference sequence). The variable domain in full, with the rest retrieved from reference TRBV30 and TRBJ2-1, is SQTIHQWPATLVQPVGSPLSLECTVEGTSNPNLYWYRQAAGRGLQLLFYSVGIGQISSEVPQNLSASRPQDRQFILSSKKLLLSDSGFYLCAWSVGENEQFFGPGTRLTVL.

This rearrangement joins TRBV5-1 to TRBJ1-1, with D hard to call. Trimming left V 0 bases short and J 4 bases short, with 10 bases between. This CDR3 comprises 14 residues. From germline, CDR1 is SGHRS and CDR2 YFSETQ. The CDR3 DNA reads as TGCGCCAGCAGCTTGGCCGGGGAGGGCACTGAAGCTTTCTTT. Protein product: CASSLAGEGTEAFF.

The genes are TRBV28 and TRBJ1-5; TRBD1 agrees at 8 bases. The ends lost 4 bases at V and 6 bases at J; junction bases unmatched: 8. Germline V gives CDR1 MDHEN, CDR2 SYDVKM. This CDR3 spans 15 amino acids. The CDR3 here is CASSSRQGYVQPQHF. CDR3 nucleotide sequence: TGTGCCAGCAGTTCCCGACAGGGGTACGTTCAGCCCCAGCATTTT.

This chain links TRBV19 with TRBJ2-7; possibly TRBD1 for D (7 bases). The CDR3 length is 14 residues. CDR1 and CDR2 from the germline V gene are LNHDA and SQIVND (reference sequence). Trimming cost V 6 bases and J 0 bases, with 12 bases left between them. The CDR3 reads CASSNRGLSYEQYF. The CDR3 DNA reads TGTGCCAGTAGCAACAGGGGACTCTCCTACGAGCAGTACTTC.

Only a few counts were recorded for this clone. This chain links TRBV4-2 with TRBJ2-7; tentatively, D is TRBD1 or TRBD2 (5 bases each). The CDR3 has 15 amino acids. Germline-derived CDR1 and CDR2 are LGHNA and YNFKEQ. V lost 2 bases, J lost 3 bases, and 14 bases lay in between. The CDR3 here is CASSQTGRGGYEQYF. CDR3 DNA sequence: TGTGCCAGCAGCCAAACAGGTCGGGGTGGCTACGAGCAGTACTTC.

The chain is built from TRBV9 and TRBJ2-7; D may be TRBD1 (7 bases). V lost 4 bases to trimming and J lost 7 bases, with 18 bases between them. Germline V gives CDR1 SGDLS, CDR2 YYNGEE. The CDR3 covers 14 residues. CDR3 sequence: CASSPRDRTGEQYF. CDR3 coding DNA: TGTGCCAGCAGCCCGCGGGACAGAACTGGGGAGCAGTACTTC.

The chain joins TRBV2 to TRBJ1-1; maybe TRBD1 (6 bases). Trimming cost V 9 bases and J 4 bases, with 18 bases left between them. This CDR3 region has 14 residues. CDR1 and CDR2 from the germline V gene are SNHLY and FYNNEI. The CDR3 nucleotides are TGTGCCAGGGAAAACAGGGTCAAGGGCACTGAAGCTTTCTTT. Translation: CARENRVKGTEAFF.

This sequence joins TRBV27 and TRBJ2-1; D might be TRBD1 or TRBD2, each matching 6 bases. Germline V gene data show CDR1 as MNHEY and CDR2 as SMNVEV (reference sequence). CDR3 length equals 15 residues. V was trimmed by 6 bases and J by 7 bases, leaving 19 bases between them. DNA of the CDR3: TGTGCCAGCAGGTTCGAAAGGGGGGCTTATAATGAGCAGTTCTTC. This translates into CASRFERGAYNEQFF.

This clone came up once. The chain carries TRBV28 and TRBJ2-7; D gene ambiguous. Germline V gives CDR1 MDHEN, CDR2 SYDVKM. Trimming removed 6 bases at V and 3 bases at J, with 15 bases between. The CDR3 is 14 residues long. Written as DNA, the CDR3 is TGTGCCAGCAGAAACCAGCGTCGGAGCTACGAGCAGTACTTC. Encoded protein: CASRNQRRSYEQYF.

The chain has TRBV11-2 and TRBJ2-5, with D possibly matching TRBD1 (5 bases). Germline CDR1 is SGHAT and CDR2 is FQNNGV. This CDR3 comprises 14 residues. V shed 5 bases and J shed 5 bases, with 15 bases lying between them. The CDR3 sequence is CASSLGQPPETQYF. For the CDR3, the DNA is TGTGCCAGCAGCCTAGGACAACCGCCGGAGACCCAGTACTTC.

The chain joins TRBV10-3 to TRBJ2-3; TRBD1 agrees at 7 bases. The germline gives CDR1 ENHRY, CDR2 SYGVKD. Trimming took 3 bases from V and 6 from J; bases not matched to a gene: 6. The CDR3 runs 14 residues. CDR3 protein: CAISDSRDSDTQYF. DNA for the CDR3: TGTGCCATCAGTGACTCCCGGGACAGCGATACGCAGTATTTT.

The rearrangement links TRBV5-5 to TRBJ1-5; 9 bases fit TRBD1. The V and J ends lost 2 bases and 5 bases, in that order; junction bases with no gene match: 2. This CDR3 comprises 14 residues. From germline, CDR1 is SGHKS and CDR2 YYEKEE (reference sequence). The DNA for the CDR3 is TGTGCCAGCAGCTTACAGGGGGCTCATCAGCCCCAGCATTTT. It specifies CASSLQGAHQPQHF.

The chain recombines TRBV29-1 with TRBJ1-1; no definite D call. In germline, CDR1 is SQVTM, CDR2 ANQGSEA. The CDR3 contains 12 residues. The ends were cut back, 7 bases at V and 6 bases at J, with 15 bases in the middle. The CDR3 is CSAGPSGAEAFF. DNA for the CDR3: TGCAGCGCCGGACCCTCAGGCGCTGAAGCTTTCTTT. Filled out from reference TRBV29-1 and TRBJ1-1, the complete variable domain reads SAVISQKPSRDICQRGTSLTIQCQVDSQVTMMFWYRQQPGQSLTLIATANQGSEATYESGFVIDKFPISRPNLTFSTLTVSNMSPEDSSIYLCSAGPSGAEAFFGQGTRLTVV.

The rearrangement uses TRBV27 and TRBJ1-4, with 7 bases fitting TRBD1. The V gene end was trimmed by 5 bases and the J gene end by 4 bases; junction bases not matched to a gene: 7. The CDR3 loop spans 15 amino acids. CDR1 is MNHEY and CDR2 is SMNVEV in the germline V gene (reference sequence). CDR3 nucleotide sequence: TGTGCCAGCAGTCGTAACGGACAGGTTAATGAAAAACTGTTTTTT. This encodes CASSRNGQVNEKLFF.

This sequence joins TRBV7-6 and TRBJ2-4, with 8 bases identical to TRBD1. The CDR3 is made up of 15 amino acids. Germline V gene lookup returns CDR1 SGHVS and CDR2 FNYEAQ. V lost 3 bases to trimming and J lost 6 bases; unmatched junction nucleotides: 7. The CDR3 is CASSFTGDRGNIQYF. In DNA form, the CDR3 reads TGTGCCAGCAGCTTTACGGGTGACAGGGGAAACATTCAGTACTTC.

The V gene is TRBV30, the J gene TRBJ1-2; D unresolved. The CDR3 sequence is 13 residues long. Trimming shortened V by 4 bases and J by 4 bases, and 13 bases separated the two germline ends. Per the germline V gene, CDR1 is GTSNPN and CDR2 is SVGIG (reference sequence). The CDR3 DNA sequence: TGTGCCTGGACCCCCCCGGGTGGCTATGGCTACACCTTC. It is translated as CAWTPPGGYGYTF.